The TCR beta chain described here comes from a study of T cells in Graves' hyperthyroidism and ophthalmopathy. Researchers took RNA transcripts and amplified the TCR beta CDR3 regions from them. The HTBI set primed first-round TCR CDR3 RT-PCR. Via MiXCR, TCRdb re-called the multiplex PCR reads, giving one row per CDR3 protein. The repertoire holds hundreds of thousands of distinct CDR3 sequences, with approximately 18% as singletons. This clonotype was counted a few times. Between the trimmed V and J ends, which lost 6 bases and 9 bases, there was a span of 24 bases. Germline CDR1 and CDR2: KGHSH and LQKENI. The CDR3 contains 16 residues.

This sequence joins TRBV18 and TRBJ2-1; D gene uncertain. The specimen was blood. The sequence was obtained from a woman aged 45-60 years with Graves' hyperthyroidism that later progressed to Graves' ophthalmopathy. The CDR3 spells CASSPLQNQANFEQFF. As DNA, the CDR3 is TGTGCCAGCTCCCCTCTTCAAAATCAAGCTAATTTTGAGCAGTTCTTC.